These 22 T cell receptor beta chains originate from one sample sequenced in a study of T cells after posttransplantation cyclophosphamide. The method was immunoSEQ multiplex PCR; TCRdb's version includes in-frame clones alone and lacks a portion of them. This sample has around 23,000 clones, with roughly 98% found just once. The sequenced sample consisted of naive CD8+ T cells sorted from PBMCs. Source of these receptors: a man aged 35 to 55 in good health, CMV-negative, and a related stem cell transplant donor.

This clone was recorded once. The J gene is TRBJ1-1, the V gene TRBV4-1; D is possibly TRBD1 (6 bases). Germline assignment: CDR1 MGHRA and CDR2 YSYEKL. This CDR3 is 16 amino acids long. V was shortened by 7 bases and J by 2 bases, with 20 bases between the two germline ends. CDR3 DNA sequence: TGCGCCAGCACCCCCTCGCCCCCGGGGACAAACACTGAAGCTTTCTTT. Its translation: CASTPSPPGTNTEAFF.

The chain couples TRBV6-5 to TRBJ1-2; D possibly corresponds to TRBD1 (5 bases). Germline V gives CDR1 MNHEY, CDR2 SVGAGI. There are 16 residues in the CDR3. V shed 0 bases and J shed 0 bases, with 11 bases lying between them. CDR3 region: CASSYSAGGANYGYTF. The CDR3 nucleotides are TGTGCCAGCAGTTACTCTGCGGGGGGAGCTAACTATGGCTACACCTTC.

This clone showed up just once. This CDR3 is CASSLVQGRTYEQYF. The CDR3 coding sequence is TGCGCCAGCAGCTTGGTACAGGGTCGAACCTACGAGCAGTACTTC. The chain uses TRBV5-1 and TRBJ2-7; perhaps TRBD1 as D (6 bases). Germline V gene lookup returns CDR1 SGHRS and CDR2 YFSETQ. There are 15 residues in the CDR3. V gave up 0 bases and J gave up 2 bases, with 12 bases separating them.

This clone was recorded once. This sequence joins TRBV28 and TRBJ2-7; perhaps TRBD1 as D (6 bases). The CDR3 consists of 15 residues. From germline, CDR1 is MDHEN and CDR2 SYDVKM. Trimming removed 6 bases at V and 3 bases at J, with 18 bases between. The CDR3 sequence: CASSHDRQESYEQYF. The CDR3 nucleotides read TGTGCCAGCAGCCACGACCGACAGGAAAGCTACGAGCAGTACTTC.

The chain is built from TRBV6-1 and TRBJ2-5; no definite D call. Germline CDR1 reads MNHNS; CDR2 reads SASEGT. The CDR3 is made up of 11 amino acids. V was shortened by 8 bases and J by 7 bases, with 11 bases between the two germline ends. Here the CDR3 reads CASEENGTQYF. CDR3 in DNA: TGTGCCAGCGAGGAGAATGGGACCCAGTACTTC.

The chain couples TRBV28 to TRBJ2-2, with 9 bases lining up with TRBD1. Trimming removed 4 bases from V and 7 bases from J; junction bases left unmatched: 4. This CDR3 contains 14 residues. Germline V gives CDR1 MDHEN, CDR2 SYDVKM. The CDR3: CASSSGQGFGELFF. The CDR3 coding sequence is TGTGCCAGCAGTTCGGGACAGGGATTCGGGGAGCTGTTTTTT.

V is TRBV9 and J is TRBJ2-1; D gene ambiguous. CDR1 SGDLS and CDR2 YYNGEE come from the germline V gene. The V end lost 4 bases, the J end lost 8 bases, and 22 bases lay between the germline ends. The CDR3 spans 16 residues. Written as DNA, the CDR3 is TGTGCCAGCAGCACCCGGTTCGGAGTTTACAAGGATGAGCAGTTCTTC. This encodes CASSTRFGVYKDEQFF.

The V and J genes are TRBV5-1 and TRBJ1-2; 7 positions match TRBD1. The V and J ends lost 0 bases and 3 bases, in that order; junction bases with no gene match: 2. Germline CDR1 reads SGHRS; CDR2 reads YFSETQ. This CDR3 has 14 amino acids. In DNA, the CDR3 is TGCGCCAGCAGCTTGGGACAGGGAGACTATGGCTACACCTTC. It encodes CASSLGQGDYGYTF.

The chain is built from TRBV19 and TRBJ1-1; D is undetermined. From germline, CDR1 is LNHDA and CDR2 SQIVND (reference sequence). V was cut by 7 bases and J by 0 bases, with 15 bases left in between. This CDR3 spans 15 amino acids. The CDR3 loop is CASKSFSALNTEAFF. The CDR3 DNA reads TGTGCCAGTAAGTCGTTTAGTGCCTTGAACACTGAAGCTTTCTTT.

This chain connects TRBV7-9 to TRBJ1-2; D perhaps matches TRBD1 (6 bases). This CDR3 has 13 amino acids. Germline V lookup: CDR1 SEHNR, CDR2 FQNEAQ (reference sequence). Trimming cost V 5 bases and J 6 bases, with 13 bases left between them. CDR3 DNA: TGTGCCAGCAGCCAATCGACAGGAGATGGCTACACCTTC. It encodes CASSQSTGDGYTF.

This clone came up once. The chain joins TRBV5-6 to TRBJ2-6; possibly TRBD2 for D (5 bases). The V end was cut by 3 bases, the J end by 0 bases, with 7 bases between. The CDR3 contains 15 residues. Germline V lookup: CDR1 SGHDT, CDR2 YYEEEE. The CDR3 coding sequence is TGTGCCAGCAGCTCCCGGGGCTCTGGGGCCAACGTCCTGACTTTC. Translation: CASSSRGSGANVLTF.

The chain carries TRBV6-5 and TRBJ2-2, with 8 bases lining up with TRBD2. The CDR3 loop spans 16 amino acids. With V trimmed by 2 bases and J by 5 bases, 7 bases remained unmatched. Germline V CDR1 and CDR2: MNHEY, SVGAGI. CDR3: CASSYGSGGGTGELFF. CDR3 coding DNA: TGTGCCAGCAGTTACGGCAGCGGGGGAGGAACCGGGGAGCTGTTTTTT.

This clone was recorded only once. The genes are TRBV27 and TRBJ2-1; TRBD2 matches at 8 bases. The CDR3 extends over 16 amino acids. J gave up 5 bases and V 3 bases, and 9 bases lay outside the gene matches. Germline loops: CDR1 MNHEY, CDR2 SMNVEV (reference sequence). CDR3 in DNA: TGTGCCAGCAGTTTGCCCATGGCGGGAGGAAACAATGAGCAGTTCTTC. As protein: CASSLPMAGGNNEQFF.

For the CDR3, the DNA is TGTGCCAGCAGCTCGGCAAGGACAGGGAGAGGTAATGAAAAACTGTTTTTT. This sequence encodes CASSSARTGRGNEKLFF. This chain joins TRBV7-9 and TRBJ1-4; 8 bases are shared with TRBD1. With 4 bases clipped from V and 4 bases from J, the junction kept 11 bases outside the gene matches. There are 17 residues in the CDR3. Germline V gives CDR1 SEHNR, CDR2 FQNEAQ (reference sequence). Looking up the rest from reference TRBV7-9 and TRBJ1-4 gives the full variable domain: DTGVSQNPRHKITKRGQNVTFRCDPISEHNRLYWYRQTLGQGPEFLTYFQNEAQLEKSRLLSDRFSAERPKGSFSTLEIQRTEQGDSAMYLCASSSARTGRGNEKLFFGSGTQLSVL.

The CDR3 protein is CASSSIWDRSYEQYF. CDR3 coding DNA: TGTGCCAGCAGTTCCATTTGGGACAGGTCCTACGAGCAGTACTTC. The chain joins TRBV27 to TRBJ2-7; 8 bases map to TRBD1. The germline CDR1 and CDR2 sequences are MNHEY and SMNVEV (reference sequence). V shed 4 bases, J shed 1 base, and the junction held 6 bases outside the gene matches. CDR3 length equals 15 residues.

The chain carries TRBV7-2 and TRBJ1-6; 9 nucleotides line up with TRBD1. The CDR3 has 19 residues. CDR1 is SGHTA and CDR2 is FQGNSA in the germline V gene. Germline trimming cut 5 bases from V and 1 base from J; bases unmatched to any gene: 12. In DNA, the CDR3 is TGTGCCAGCAGCCCCACAGGGGGCTCGTCACTTTCCTATAATTCACCCCTCCACTTT. It codes for CASSPTGGSSLSYNSPLHF.

The rearrangement uses TRBV15 and TRBJ2-1; D gene uncertain. The germline V gene has CDR1 LNHNV and CDR2 YYDKDF (reference sequence). The CDR3 covers 16 residues. Trimming removed 7 bases from V and 0 bases from J, with 16 bases in between. CDR3 protein: CATKSSTPSSYNEQFF. The CDR3 coding sequence is TGTGCCACCAAAAGTAGCACTCCGAGCTCCTACAATGAGCAGTTCTTC. The complete variable domain, with remaining parts taken from reference TRBV15 and TRBJ2-1, reads DAMVIQNPRYQVTQFGKPVTLSCSQTLNHNVMYWYQQKSSQAPKLLFHYYDKDFNNEADTPDNFQSRRPNTSFCFLDIRSPGLGDTAMYLCATKSSTPSSYNEQFFGPGTRLTVL.

As for this clone: The same CDR3 can be traced to other DNA sequences in this sample. V gene TRBV7-9 combines with J gene TRBJ2-5; D perhaps matches TRBD2 (6 bases). The germline CDR1 and CDR2 sequences are SEHNR and FQNEAQ (reference sequence). The CDR3 is 15 amino acids. V gave up 10 bases and J gave up 5 bases, with 23 bases separating them. The CDR3: CAIHRLAVAGETQYF. The CDR3 nucleotides are TGTGCCATTCACAGGCTAGCAGTCGCGGGGGAGACCCAGTACTTC.

This sequence joins TRBV7-9 and TRBJ1-5; no definite D call. The CDR3 consists of 14 residues. V was clipped by 5 bases and J by 1 base, with 9 bases between them. Per the germline V gene, CDR1 is SEHNR and CDR2 is FQNEAQ (reference sequence). As DNA, the CDR3 is TGTGCCAGCAGCGTGGGAGGGAGCAATCAGCCCCAGCATTTT. The encoded protein is CASSVGGSNQPQHF. Supplemented by reference TRBV7-9 and TRBJ1-5, the full variable domain reads DTGVSQNPRHKITKRGQNVTFRCDPISEHNRLYWYRQTLGQGPEFLTYFQNEAQLEKSRLLSDRFSAERPKGSFSTLEIQRTEQGDSAMYLCASSVGGSNQPQHFGDGTRLSIL.

V is TRBV27 and J is TRBJ2-7; TRBD1 is a possible D gene (6 bases). The V end lost 4 bases, the J end lost 7 bases, and 17 bases lay between the germline ends. Per germline, CDR1 MNHEY and CDR2 SMNVEV (reference sequence). The length of the CDR3 is 14 residues. CDR3 sequence reads: CASSYGTWLEEQYF. CDR3 sequence (DNA): TGTGCCAGCAGTTATGGGACATGGCTGGAGGAGCAGTACTTC.

In DNA form, the CDR3 reads TGTGCCAGCAGCACCGGGACAGGGGCCTACGAGCAGTACTTC. This sequence encodes CASSTGTGAYEQYF. The J gene is TRBJ2-7, the V gene TRBV9, with 10 bases fitting TRBD1. The CDR3 has 14 residues. Germline V gene sequence: CDR1 SGDLS, CDR2 YYNGEE. V dropped 4 bases and J dropped 2; count of bases not matched to a gene: 3.

The rearrangement links TRBV27 to TRBJ2-7; D is perhaps TRBD2 (6 bases). Germline V CDR1 and CDR2: MNHEY, SMNVEV (reference sequence). This CDR3 region has 14 residues. Trimming left V 3 bases short and J 2 bases short, with 11 bases between. Here the CDR3 DNA reads TGTGCCAGCAGTTTCCTCGGGACTCCCTACGAGCAGTACTTC. The encoded protein is CASSFLGTPYEQYF.